This passage covers 20 T cell receptor beta chains from one sample sequenced in a study of CD8+CD57+ T cells in acquired aplastic anemia. According to the study, genomic DNA was the template for TCR beta VDJ and CDR3 profiling. MiXCR was run by TCRdb on the reads, yielding one entry per CDR3 protein. The sample lists about 140,000 distinct CDR3 sequences; less than 45% were seen once. Sequenced input: sorted CD4+, CD8+, or CD8+CD57+ T cells (not recorded which) from PBMCs. Receptors originate from a human donor in good health, serving as a control.

This clonotype was counted many times. The chain employs TRBV2 and TRBJ2-3; unclear D gene. This CDR3 has 11 amino acids. Germline lookup yields CDR1 SNHLY and CDR2 FYNNEI. Trimming took off 7 bases at V and 2 bases at J, with 4 bases between the two ends. CDR3 region: CASKLTDTQYF. CDR3 bases: TGTGCCAGCAAACTCACAGATACGCAGTATTTT.

CDR3 in amino acids: CASRSGRVMNTGELFF. CDR3 in DNA: TGTGCCAGCAGATCTGGTAGGGTAATGAACACCGGGGAGCTGTTTTTT. The genes are TRBV27 and TRBJ2-2; D gene ambiguous. Germline V CDR1 and CDR2: MNHEY, SMNVEV (reference sequence). CDR3 length: 16 amino acids. With 6 bases removed from V and 1 base from J, the gap between germline ends came to 15 bases.

The genes are TRBV11-2 and TRBJ1-6; 7 bases map to TRBD1. Trimming at V came to 3 bases and at J to 9 bases, leaving 14 bases not matched to a gene. The CDR3 is 17 amino acids. Per germline, CDR1 SGHAT and CDR2 FQNNGV. As DNA, the CDR3 is TGTGCCAGCAGCTTGCACAGACCCGGGACAGCTTGTTCACCCCTCCACTTT. Translated, it gives CASSLHRPGTACSPLHF.

This clonotype was observed at least ten times. This chain uses TRBV5-1 with TRBJ2-1; no clear D. Germline values: CDR1 SGHRS, CDR2 YFSETQ. This CDR3 contains 15 residues. The V gene lost 0 bases and the J gene lost 2 bases, with 9 bases spanning the gap. CDR3 amino acids: CASSLGQLPYNEQFF. The DNA of the CDR3 is TGCGCCAGCAGCTTGGGGCAGTTACCCTACAATGAGCAGTTCTTC.

As regards this clonotype: Being one base from a much bigger clone, this may be a read error. The gene calls are TRBV5-1 and TRBJ2-2; perhaps TRBD2 as D (5 bases). The CDR3 spans 15 residues. In germline, CDR1 is SGHRS, CDR2 YFSETQ. CDR3 region: CASSLGRVETGELLF. CDR3 nucleotides: TGCGCCAGCAGCTTAGGGCGGGTTGAGACCGGGGAGCTGCTTTTT.

Concerning this clonotype: Just one base apart from a much larger clone, this may be a read error. The rearrangement uses TRBV4-1 and TRBJ1-5, with 9 bases fitting TRBD1. The CDR3 is made up of 16 amino acids. Germline V gene data show CDR1 as MGHRA and CDR2 as YSYEKL. The CDR3 DNA reads as TGCGCCAGCAGCCAAGATGGGACAGGGAATAATCAGCCCCGGCATTTT. Protein sequence: CASSQDGTGNNQPRHF.

There are many counts of this clonotype. The chain uses TRBV15 and TRBJ1-3, with D uncertain. This CDR3 has 14 residues. V gave up 6 bases and J gave up 0 bases, with 9 bases separating them. Germline-derived CDR1 and CDR2 are LNHNV and YYDKDF (reference sequence). This chain's CDR3 is CATSRVFSGNTIYF. The CDR3 DNA follows: TGTGCCACCAGTAGGGTGTTCTCTGGAAACACCATATATTTT.

About this clonotype itself: Given a much more abundant clone one base away, this may be a read error. The V call is TRBV20-1, the J call TRBJ2-1, with TRBD2 matching 9 bases. Germline CDR1 and CDR2: DFQATT and SNEGSKA (reference sequence). This CDR3 is 14 amino acids long. Trimming at V came to 6 bases and at J to 4 bases, leaving 7 bases not matched to a gene. Written as DNA, the CDR3 is TGCAGTGCAATCAGCGGGGGGACTTACAATGAGCAGTTCTTC. This codes for CSAISGGTYNEQFF.

In its sample, this clonotype was seen many times. The chain carries TRBV12-3 or TRBV12-4 and TRBJ2-7, with D uncertain. V lost 0 bases to trimming and J lost 6 bases, with 6 bases between them. The CDR3 length is 12 residues. The CDR3 region is CASSLAVLEQYF. The CDR3 DNA is TGTGCCAGCAGTTTAGCAGTCCTCGAGCAGTACTTC.

This clonotype was seen at least ten times. For the CDR3, the DNA is TGCGCCAGCAGCTTGGGTCCAGTCTCTGGAAACACCATATATTTT. Translation: CASSLGPVSGNTIYF. This rearrangement joins TRBV5-1 to TRBJ1-3; D not certain. CDR1 and CDR2 from the germline V gene are SGHRS and YFSETQ. CDR3 size: 15 residues. Trimming left V 0 bases short and J 0 bases short, with 7 bases between. Full variable domain (missing parts from reference TRBV5-1 and TRBJ1-3): KAGVTQTPRYLIKTRGQQVTLSCSPISGHRSVSWYQQTPGQGLQFLFEYFSETQRNKGNFPGRFSGRQFSNSRSEMNVSTLELGDSALYLCASSLGPVSGNTIYFGEGSWLTVV.

A few counts support this clonotype. A much larger clonotype is one base distant, so this may be a read error. V gene TRBV6-1 combines with J gene TRBJ1-2; D might be TRBD1 (5 bases). The CDR3 spans 11 residues. Germline V CDR1 and CDR2: MNHNS, SASEGT. The CDR3 sequence is CASSMRRGLLF. The CDR3 DNA reads TGTGCCAGCAGTATGCGACGGGGCCTCCTTTTC.

This clonotype appeared a few times. J is TRBJ2-4 and V is TRBV18, with a possible D match to TRBD2 (5 bases). This CDR3 has 15 residues. V lost 3 bases, J lost 0 bases, and 9 bases lay in between. Germline V gene sequence: CDR1 KGHSH, CDR2 LQKENI. CDR3 loop: CASSPAGLAKNIQYF. The CDR3 DNA reads as TGTGCCAGCTCACCCGCCGGACTAGCCAAAAACATTCAGTACTTC.

The CDR3 spells CASSSGAGGRGYTF. The CDR3 bases are TGTGCCAGTAGTAGTGGGGCAGGGGGACGTGGCTACACCTTC. The chain uses TRBV19 and TRBJ1-2; 7 bases line up with TRBD1. Per germline, CDR1 LNHDA and CDR2 SQIVND (reference sequence). Trimming cost V 4 bases and J 7 bases; bases outside gene matches: 9. The CDR3 runs to 14 residues.

This clonotype was seen only a few times. V is TRBV10-3 and J is TRBJ2-1, with D unresolved. Germline assignment: CDR1 ENHRY and CDR2 SYGVKD. The CDR3 loop spans 14 amino acids. V gave up 0 bases and J gave up 5 bases, with 8 bases separating them. The DNA of the CDR3 is TGTGCCATCAGTGAGTCTTTTGCGAACAATGAGCAGTTCTTC. Residues: CAISESFANNEQFF.

Worth noting for this clonotype: Given a much more abundant clone one base away, this may be a read error. The chain is built from TRBV7-9 and TRBJ1-1; D is possibly TRBD1 (5 bases). Per germline, CDR1 SEHNR and CDR2 FQNEAQ (reference sequence). Trimming removed 1 base from V and 4 bases from J, with 16 bases in between. The CDR3 has 16 residues. Here the CDR3 reads CASSLGGAAVSTEAFF. The CDR3 DNA is TGTGCCAGCAGCTTAGGTGGGGCAGCCGTGAGCACTGAAGCTTTCTTT.

V and J are TRBV12-5 and TRBJ2-7; 7 bases are shared with TRBD2. The CDR3 runs 13 residues. The V segment lost 3 bases and the J segment 3 bases; nucleotides outside the gene matches: 2. Germline V CDR1 and CDR2: LGHNT, FRNRAP. Here the CDR3 DNA reads TGTGCTAGTGGTTTAGGGAGGGGCTACGAGCAGTACTTC. Residues: CASGLGRGYEQYF.

This clonotype turned up a few times. The CDR3 bases are TGTGCCAGCAGCTTAGGCCCTTCGACTAGCGGGAGATACAATGAGCAGTTCTTC. The encoded protein is CASSLGPSTSGRYNEQFF. The rearrangement uses TRBV7-6 and TRBJ2-1; 12 bases fit TRBD2. From germline, CDR1 is SGHVS and CDR2 FNYEAQ. V lost 1 base and J lost 4; bases outside the gene matches: 8. The CDR3 contains 18 residues.

Notes on this clonotype: A read error may produce the germline difference seen at one junction end. The chain is built from TRBV2 and TRBJ2-3; D remains ambiguous. The length of the CDR3 is 14 residues. Germline V gene sequence: CDR1 SNHLY, CDR2 FYNNEI. Written as DNA, the CDR3 is TGTGCCCGCAGTGACGGGCAGCCCACAGATACGCAGTATTTT. It codes for CARSDGQPTDTQYF.

With regard to this clonotype: This CDR3 is missing its conserved last phenylalanine or tryptophan, likely due to a read error. This chain uses TRBV12-3 or TRBV12-4 with TRBJ1-2; TRBD1 aligns across 7 bases. The CDR3 covers 14 residues. V was clipped by 5 bases and J by 5 bases; unmatched bases: 8. The CDR3 region is CASSPQTGMYGYTL. The CDR3 region has the DNA TGTGCCAGCAGTCCTCAGACAGGGATGTATGGCTACACCCTC.

The V and J genes are TRBV24-1 and TRBJ1-1; perhaps TRBD1 as D (5 bases). CDR1 and CDR2 from the germline V gene are KGHDR and SFDVKD. The CDR3 extends over 13 amino acids. V was pared by 3 bases and J by 6 bases, with 10 bases between. CDR3 sequence (DNA): TGTGCCACCAGTGATGGGACGGTCTCTGAAGCTTTCTTT. Translated: CATSDGTVSEAFF.